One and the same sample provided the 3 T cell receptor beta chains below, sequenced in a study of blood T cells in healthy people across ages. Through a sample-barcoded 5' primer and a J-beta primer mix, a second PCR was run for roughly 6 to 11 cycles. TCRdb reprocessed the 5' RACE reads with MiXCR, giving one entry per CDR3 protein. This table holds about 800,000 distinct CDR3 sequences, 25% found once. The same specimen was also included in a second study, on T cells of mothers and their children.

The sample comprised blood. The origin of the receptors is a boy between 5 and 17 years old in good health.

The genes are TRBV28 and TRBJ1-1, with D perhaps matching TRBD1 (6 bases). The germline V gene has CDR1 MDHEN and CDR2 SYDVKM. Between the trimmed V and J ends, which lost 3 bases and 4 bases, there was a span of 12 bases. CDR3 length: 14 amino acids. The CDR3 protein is CASSLPGVGTEAFF. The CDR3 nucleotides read TGTGCCAGCAGTTTGCCAGGGGTGGGCACTGAAGCTTTCTTT.

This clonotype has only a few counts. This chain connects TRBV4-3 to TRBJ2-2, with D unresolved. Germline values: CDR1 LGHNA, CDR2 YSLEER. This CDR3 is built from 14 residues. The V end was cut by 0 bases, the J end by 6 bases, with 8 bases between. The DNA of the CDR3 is TGCGCCAGCAGCCAAGATCAGATACCCGGGGAGCTGTTTTTT. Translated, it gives CASSQDQIPGELFF.

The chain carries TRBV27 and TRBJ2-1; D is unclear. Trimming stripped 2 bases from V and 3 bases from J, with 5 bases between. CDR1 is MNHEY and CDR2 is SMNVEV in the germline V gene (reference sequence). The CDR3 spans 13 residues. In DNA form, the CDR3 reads TGTGCCAGCAGTTTAAGCATCTACAATGAGCAGTTCTTC. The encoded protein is CASSLSIYNEQFF.